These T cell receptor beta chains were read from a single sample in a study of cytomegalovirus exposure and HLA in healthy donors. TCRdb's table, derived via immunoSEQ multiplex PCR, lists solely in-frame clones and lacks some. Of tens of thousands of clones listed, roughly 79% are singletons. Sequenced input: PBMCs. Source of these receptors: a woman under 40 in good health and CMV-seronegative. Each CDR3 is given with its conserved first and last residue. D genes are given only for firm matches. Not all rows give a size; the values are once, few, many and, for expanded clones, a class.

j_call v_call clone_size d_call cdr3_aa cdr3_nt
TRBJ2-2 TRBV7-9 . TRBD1 CASSPPGTANTGELFF TGTGCCAGCAGCCCGCCCGGGACAGCGAACACCGGGGAGCTGTTTTTT
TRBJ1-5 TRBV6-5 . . CASSPGTLGNQPQHF TGTGCCAGCAGTCCCGGGACTCTGGGCAATCAGCCCCAGCATTTT
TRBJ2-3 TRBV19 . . CASSIPGDTQYF TGTGCCAGTAGTATCCCAGGGGATACGCAGTATTTT
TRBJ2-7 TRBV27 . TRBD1 CASSPGTGGYEQYF TGTGCCAGCAGCCCGGGGACAGGGGGTTACGAGCAGTACTTC
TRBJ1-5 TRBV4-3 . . CASSQGQNQPQHF TGCGCCAGCAGCCAAGGACAGAACCAGCCCCAGCATTTT
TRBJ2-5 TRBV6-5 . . CASSREPEETQYF TGTGCCAGCAGCCGGGAGCCAGAAGAGACCCAGTACTTC
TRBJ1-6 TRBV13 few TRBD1 CASNLERAGGLDSPLHF TGTGCCAGCAACCTAGAGAGGGCAGGGGGCCTGGATTCACCCCTCCACTTT
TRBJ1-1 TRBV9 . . CASSVAAAGNTEAFF TGTGCCAGCAGCGTAGCTGCGGCCGGGAACACTGAAGCTTTCTTT
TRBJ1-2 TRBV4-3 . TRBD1 CASSQERGQGLYGYTF TGCGCCAGCAGCCAAGAACGGGGACAGGGGCTCTATGGCTACACCTTC
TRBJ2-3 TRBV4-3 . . CASSQAGADTQYF TGCGCCAGCAGCCAAGCGGGAGCGGATACGCAGTATTTT
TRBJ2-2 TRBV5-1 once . CASSLAGSLTGELFF TGCGCCAGCAGCTTGGCCGGGTCCCTCACCGGGGAGCTGTTTTTT
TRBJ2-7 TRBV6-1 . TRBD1 CASTPSGTGEYEQYF TGTGCCAGCACCCCATCCGGGACAGGGGAGTACGAGCAGTACTTC
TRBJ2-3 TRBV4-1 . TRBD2 CASSQDVAGPVTDTQYF TGCGCCAGCAGCCAAGACGTAGCGGGACCTGTCACAGATACGCAGTATTTT
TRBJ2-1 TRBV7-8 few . CASSLRGPSGNEQFF TGTGCCAGCAGCCTCCGGGGTCCGTCGGGCAATGAGCAGTTCTTC
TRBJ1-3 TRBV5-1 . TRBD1 CASSPGTVGNTIYF TGCGCCAGCAGCCCCGGGACAGTTGGAAACACCATATATTTT
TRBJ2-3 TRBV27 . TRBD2 CASSLANGPGLGGGDTQYF TGTGCCAGCAGTTTAGCGAACGGACCGGGACTAGGGGGAGGAGATACGCAGTATTTT
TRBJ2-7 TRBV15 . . CATSRDAGYEQYF TGTGCCACCAGCAGAGATGCAGGGTACGAGCAGTACTTC
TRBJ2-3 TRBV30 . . CAWSVGGGTDTQYF TGTGCCTGGAGTGTAGGAGGAGGCACAGATACGCAGTATTTT
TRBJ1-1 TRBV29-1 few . CSGRGGAEAFF TGCAGCGGCCGGGGAGGGGCTGAAGCTTTCTTT
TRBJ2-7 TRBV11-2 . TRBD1 CASSSIRRDRGLIHEQYF TGTGCCAGCAGCTCCATCCGCCGGGACAGGGGGCTCATTCACGAGCAGTACTTC
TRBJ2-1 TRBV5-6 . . CASSLDPASAHNEQFF TGTGCCAGCAGCTTAGACCCGGCTAGCGCCCACAATGAGCAGTTCTTC
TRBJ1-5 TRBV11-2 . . CASSLDRGGEQPQHF TGTGCCAGCAGCTTAGATAGGGGGGGAGAACAGCCCCAGCATTTT
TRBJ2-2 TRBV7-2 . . CASSSPSGELFF TGTGCCAGCAGCTCTCCCAGCGGGGAGCTGTTTTTT
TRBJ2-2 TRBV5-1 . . CASSLGGSTNTGELFF TGCGCCAGCAGCTTGGGGGGCAGTACGAACACCGGGGAGCTGTTTTTT